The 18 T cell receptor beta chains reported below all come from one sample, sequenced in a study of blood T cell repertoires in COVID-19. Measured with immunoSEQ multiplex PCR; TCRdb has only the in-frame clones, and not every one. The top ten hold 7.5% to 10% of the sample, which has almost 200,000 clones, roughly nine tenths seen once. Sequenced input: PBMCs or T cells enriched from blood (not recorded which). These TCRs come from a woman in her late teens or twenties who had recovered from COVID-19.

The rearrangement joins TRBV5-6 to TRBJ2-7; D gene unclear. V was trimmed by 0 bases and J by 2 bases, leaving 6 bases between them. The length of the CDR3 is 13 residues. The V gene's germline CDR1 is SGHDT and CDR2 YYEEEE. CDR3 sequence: CASSLVAAYEQYF. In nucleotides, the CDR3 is TGTGCCAGCAGCTTGGTAGCTGCCTACGAGCAGTACTTC.

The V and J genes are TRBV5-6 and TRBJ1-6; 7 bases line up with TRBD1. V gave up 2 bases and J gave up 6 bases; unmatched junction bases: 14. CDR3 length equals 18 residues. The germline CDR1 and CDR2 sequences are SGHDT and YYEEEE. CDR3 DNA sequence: TGTGCCAGCAGCTTTGGTTATTCGGTACAGGGGCGTAATTCACCCCTCCACTTT. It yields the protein CASSFGYSVQGRNSPLHF.

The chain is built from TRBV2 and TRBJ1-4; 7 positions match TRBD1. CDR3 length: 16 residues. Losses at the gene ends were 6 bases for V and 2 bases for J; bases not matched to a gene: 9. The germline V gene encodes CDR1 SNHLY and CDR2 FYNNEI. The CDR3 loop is CASSQTGRLTNEKLFF. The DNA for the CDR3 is TGTGCCAGCAGCCAGACAGGGAGGTTGACTAATGAAAAACTGTTTTTT.

The CDR3 sequence is CARRRRASGEQETQYF. The CDR3 bases are TGTGCCAGAAGGCGAAGGGCTAGCGGGGAGCAAGAGACCCAGTACTTC. The chain combines TRBV5-3 with TRBJ2-5, with 9 bases matching TRBD2. TRBV5-3 belongs to the ORF category, with a function that is uncertain. The CDR3 covers 16 residues. The V gene end was trimmed by 5 bases and the J gene end by 2 bases; junction bases not matched to a gene: 10.

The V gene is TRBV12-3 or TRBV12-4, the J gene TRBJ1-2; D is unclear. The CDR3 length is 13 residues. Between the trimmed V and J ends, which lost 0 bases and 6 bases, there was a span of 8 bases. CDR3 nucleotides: TGTGCCAGCAGTTTAGCGTCGGAGGATGGCTACACCTTC. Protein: CASSLASEDGYTF.

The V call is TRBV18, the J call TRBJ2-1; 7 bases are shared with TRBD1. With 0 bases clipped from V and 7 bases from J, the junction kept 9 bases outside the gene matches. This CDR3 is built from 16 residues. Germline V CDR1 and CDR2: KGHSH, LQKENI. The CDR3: CASSPPMGRGMNEQFF. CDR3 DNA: TGTGCCAGCTCACCACCTATGGGCAGGGGGATGAATGAGCAGTTCTTC.

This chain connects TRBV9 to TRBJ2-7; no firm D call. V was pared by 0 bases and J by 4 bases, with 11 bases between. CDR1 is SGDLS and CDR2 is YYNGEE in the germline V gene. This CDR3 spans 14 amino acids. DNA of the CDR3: TGTGCCAGCAGCGTAGACGACATTTTTTACGAGCAGTACTTC. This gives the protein CASSVDDIFYEQYF.

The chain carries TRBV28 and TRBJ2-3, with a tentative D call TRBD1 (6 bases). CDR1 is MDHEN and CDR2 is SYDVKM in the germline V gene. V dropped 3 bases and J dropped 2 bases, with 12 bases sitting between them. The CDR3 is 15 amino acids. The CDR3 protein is CASSFSGAHTDTQYF. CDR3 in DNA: TGTGCCAGCAGTTTCTCAGGGGCCCACACAGATACGCAGTATTTT.

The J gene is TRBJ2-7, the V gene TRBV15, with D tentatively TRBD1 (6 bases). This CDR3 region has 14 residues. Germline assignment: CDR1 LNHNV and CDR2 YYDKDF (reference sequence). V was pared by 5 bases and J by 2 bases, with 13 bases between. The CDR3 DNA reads TGTGCCACCAGCGTTGACAGGCAAACCTACGAGCAGTACTTC. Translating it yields CATSVDRQTYEQYF.

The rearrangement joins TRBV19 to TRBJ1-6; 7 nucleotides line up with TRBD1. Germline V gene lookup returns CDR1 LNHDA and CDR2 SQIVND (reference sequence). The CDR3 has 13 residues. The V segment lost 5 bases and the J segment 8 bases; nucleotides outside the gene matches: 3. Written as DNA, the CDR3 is TGTGCCAGTAGTCGGGACAGTTATTCACCCCTCCACTTT. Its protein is CASSRDSYSPLHF.

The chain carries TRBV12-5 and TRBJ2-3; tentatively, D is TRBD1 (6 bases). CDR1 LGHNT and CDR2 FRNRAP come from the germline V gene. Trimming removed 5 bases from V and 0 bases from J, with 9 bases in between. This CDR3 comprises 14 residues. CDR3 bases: TGTGCTAGTGGTACGGGACAAAGCACAGATACGCAGTATTTT. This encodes CASGTGQSTDTQYF. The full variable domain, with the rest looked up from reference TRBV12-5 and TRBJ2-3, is DARVTQTPRHKVTEMGQEVTMRCQPILGHNTVFWYRQTMMQGLELLAYFRNRAPLDDSGMPKDRFSAEMPDATLATLKIQPSEPRDSAVYFCASGTGQSTDTQYFGPGTRLTVL.

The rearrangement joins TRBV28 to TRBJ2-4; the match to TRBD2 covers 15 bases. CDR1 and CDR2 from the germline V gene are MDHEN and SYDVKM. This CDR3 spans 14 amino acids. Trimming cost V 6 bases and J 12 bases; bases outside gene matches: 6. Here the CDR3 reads CASSPGTSGGTQYF. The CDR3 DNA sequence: TGTGCCAGCAGCCCCGGGACTAGCGGGGGGACTCAGTACTTC.

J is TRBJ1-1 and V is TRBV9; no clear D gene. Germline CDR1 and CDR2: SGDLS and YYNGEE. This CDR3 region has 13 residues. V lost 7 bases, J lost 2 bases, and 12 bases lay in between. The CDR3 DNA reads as TGTGCCAGCGGACTCGGCCGCAACACTGAAGCTTTCTTT. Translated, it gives CASGLGRNTEAFF.

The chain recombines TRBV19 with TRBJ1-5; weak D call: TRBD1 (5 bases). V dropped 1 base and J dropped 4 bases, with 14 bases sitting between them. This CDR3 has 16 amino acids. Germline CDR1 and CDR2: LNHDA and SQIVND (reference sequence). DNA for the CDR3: TGTGCCAGTAGTATAGGACAGCTCACTTCAAATCAGCCCCAGCATTTT. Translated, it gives CASSIGQLTSNQPQHF. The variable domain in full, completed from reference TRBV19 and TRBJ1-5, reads DGGITQSPKYLFRKEGQNVTLSCEQNLNHDAMYWYRQDPGQGLRLIYYSQIVNDFQKGDIAEGYSVSREKKESFPLTVTSAQKNPTAFYLCASSIGQLTSNQPQHFGDGTRLSIL.

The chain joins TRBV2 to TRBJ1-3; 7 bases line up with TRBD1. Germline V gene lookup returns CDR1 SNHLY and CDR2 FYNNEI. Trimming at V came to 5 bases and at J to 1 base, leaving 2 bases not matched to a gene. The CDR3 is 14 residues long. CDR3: CASSTGQSGNTIYF. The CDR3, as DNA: TGTGCCAGCAGTACGGGACAGTCTGGAAACACCATATATTTT.

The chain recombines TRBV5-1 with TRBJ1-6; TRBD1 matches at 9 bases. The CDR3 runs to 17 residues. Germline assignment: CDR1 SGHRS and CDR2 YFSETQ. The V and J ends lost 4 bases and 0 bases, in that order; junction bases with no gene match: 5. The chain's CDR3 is CASSPGTGSSYNSPLHF. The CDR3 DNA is TGCGCCAGCAGCCCTGGGACAGGGAGCTCCTATAATTCACCCCTCCACTTT.

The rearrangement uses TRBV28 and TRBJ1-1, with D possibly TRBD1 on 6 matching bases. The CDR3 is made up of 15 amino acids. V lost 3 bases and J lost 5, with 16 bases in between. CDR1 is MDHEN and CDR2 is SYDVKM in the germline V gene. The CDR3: CASSFLGGRGTEAFF. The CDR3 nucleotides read TGTGCCAGCAGTTTTCTCGGGGGGCGCGGGACTGAAGCTTTCTTT.

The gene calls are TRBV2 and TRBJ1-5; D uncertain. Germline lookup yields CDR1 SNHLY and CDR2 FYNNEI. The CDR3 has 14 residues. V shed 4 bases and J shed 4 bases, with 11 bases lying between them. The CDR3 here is CASSVTVKNQPQHF. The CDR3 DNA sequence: TGTGCCAGCAGTGTAACAGTAAAAAATCAGCCCCAGCATTTT.